These 5 T cell receptor beta chains originate from one sample sequenced in a study of cytomegalovirus exposure and HLA in healthy donors. In the PCR, 60 Vbeta and 13 Jbeta primers were used. Repertoires were generated with immunoSEQ multiplex PCR, while TCRdb's copy carries only in-frame clones and drops some. In the table there are roughly 150,000 clones, approximately 88% of which are singletons. Sequencing used PBMCs. The receptors were gathered from a woman aged 18-29 years in good health and CMV-seronegative.

The genes are TRBV18 and TRBJ1-4, with D perhaps TRBD1 (6 bases). Looked up from germline, CDR1 is KGHSH and CDR2 is LQKENI. V was shortened by 5 bases and J by 4 bases, with 11 bases between the two germline ends. The CDR3 totals 14 residues. The CDR3 DNA follows: TGTGCCAGCTCATACGGACAGATTAATGAAAAACTGTTTTTT. Protein sequence: CASSYGQINEKLFF. The full variable domain, completed using reference TRBV18 and TRBJ1-4, is NAGVMQNPRHLVRRRGQEARLRCSPMKGHSHVYWYRQLPEEGLKFMVYLQKENIIDESGMPKERFSAEFPKEGPSILRIQQVVRGDSAAYFCASSYGQINEKLFFGSGTQLSVL.

The chain links TRBV28 to TRBJ2-2; D call uncertain. V was cut by 7 bases and J by 8 bases, with 17 bases left in between. This CDR3 has 14 amino acids. Germline lookup yields CDR1 MDHEN and CDR2 SYDVKM. The CDR3 here is CASIPELRWGELFF. In DNA form, the CDR3 reads TGTGCCAGCATCCCCGAACTGAGGTGGGGGGAGCTGTTTTTT. Full variable domain (missing parts from reference TRBV28 and TRBJ2-2): DVKVTQSSRYLVKRTGEKVFLECVQDMDHENMFWYRQDPGLGLRLIYFSYDVKMKEKGDIPEGYSVSREKKERFSLILESASTNQTSMYLCASIPELRWGELFFGEGSRLTVL.

The J gene is TRBJ1-3, the V gene TRBV7-9; no clear D gene. V was cut by 4 bases and J by 3 bases, with 16 bases left in between. The CDR3 is made up of 16 amino acids. Looked up from germline, CDR1 is SEHNR and CDR2 is FQNEAQ (reference sequence). The CDR3 loop is CASSSHERTGGNTIYF. The CDR3 DNA reads TGTGCCAGCAGCTCCCACGAAAGAACCGGTGGAAACACCATATATTTT. The entire variable domain, with the rest obtained from reference TRBV7-9 and TRBJ1-3, is as follows: DTGVSQNPRHKITKRGQNVTFRCDPISEHNRLYWYRQTLGQGPEFLTYFQNEAQLEKSRLLSDRFSAERPKGSFSTLEIQRTEQGDSAMYLCASSSHERTGGNTIYFGEGSWLTVV.

The V gene is TRBV7-9, the J gene TRBJ2-1, with a possible D match to TRBD2 (6 bases). The CDR3 is 14 residues long. The germline CDR1 and CDR2 sequences are SEHNR and FQNEAQ (reference sequence). V was cut by 0 bases and J by 10 bases, with 13 bases left in between. DNA of the CDR3: TGTGCCAGCAGCTTAGCAGCGGGTCCCCCCGAGCAGTTCTTC. Translating gives CASSLAAGPPEQFF.

The chain carries TRBV5-1 and TRBJ1-1; possibly TRBD1 for D (6 bases). The V gene's germline CDR1 is SGHRS and CDR2 YFSETQ. The CDR3 consists of 15 residues. Trimming removed 3 bases from V and 4 bases from J, with 16 bases in between. DNA for the CDR3: TGCGCCAGCAGCTCGCTACAGGGAAAAATCACTGAAGCTTTCTTT. Translation: CASSSLQGKITEAFF.